Below are 21 T cell receptor beta chains sequenced from a single sample in a study of long-term antiretroviral therapy in people with HIV. At survey level, the immunoSEQ assay was run in its v3.0 version. Some clones are missing from TCRdb's copy, which holds only in-frame ones; the method was immunoSEQ multiplex PCR. This sample has roughly 25,000 clones, with about four fifths found just once. The sample was unsorted PBMCs, taken 1.1 years before starting antiretroviral therapy. The receptors were gathered from a woman under 40 with HIV.

The chain carries TRBV5-1 and TRBJ2-4; TRBD2 might be the D (5 bases). The CDR3 extends over 13 amino acids. Germline CDR1 and CDR2: SGHRS and YFSETQ. Trimming pared 4 bases from V and 11 bases from J, leaving 16 bases between. CDR3 in DNA: TGCGCCAGCAGCATCGATACCGGGATCGTTCAGTACTTC. This codes for CASSIDTGIVQYF.

The chain combines TRBV6-1 with TRBJ2-7; 7 bases are shared with TRBD2. V trimming: 2 bases; J trimming: 3 bases; junction bases outside the gene matches: 1. Germline CDR1 reads MNHNS; CDR2 reads SASEGT. This CDR3 contains 13 residues. The CDR3 spells CASSERGSYEQYV. The CDR3 nucleotides read TGTGCCAGCAGTGAACGCGGGAGCTACGAGCAGTACGTC.

This chain connects TRBV6-1 to TRBJ1-5; D gene ambiguous. Germline values: CDR1 MNHNS, CDR2 SASEGT. The CDR3 length is 13 residues. Trimming took 8 bases from V and 6 from J, leaving 14 bases between them. CDR3 sequence (DNA): TGTGCCAGCGGCGGCAGCGGAAGTCAGCCCCAGCATTTT. This gives the protein CASGGSGSQPQHF.

V usage is TRBV10-3 and J usage is TRBJ2-7; 7 positions match TRBD1. Germline lookup yields CDR1 ENHRY and CDR2 SYGVKD. Trimming cost V 4 bases and J 0 bases; bases outside gene matches: 3. There are 14 residues in the CDR3. The CDR3 loop reads CAISGGQLSYEQYF. CDR3 nucleotide sequence: TGTGCCATCAGTGGGGGACAGCTCTCCTACGAGCAGTACTTC.

The chain links TRBV7-2 to TRBJ2-3; TRBD2 matches at 8 bases. The V segment lost 2 bases and the J segment 2 bases; nucleotides outside the gene matches: 3. The CDR3 spans 15 residues. Germline assignment: CDR1 SGHTA and CDR2 FQGNSA. The chain's CDR3 is CASSLRGGFTDTQYF. DNA of the CDR3: TGTGCCAGCAGCTTACGGGGGGGGTTCACAGATACGCAGTATTTT.

This chain connects TRBV6-1 to TRBJ1-2; weak D call: TRBD1 (6 bases). The CDR3 totals 15 residues. Germline V gene sequence: CDR1 MNHNS, CDR2 SASEGT. Deletions cut 1 base from V and 5 bases from J, with 14 bases between. The CDR3 is CASSEEGGRRYGYTF. DNA of the CDR3: TGTGCCAGCAGTGAAGAAGGGGGACGTCGGTATGGCTACACCTTC.

The genes are TRBV2 and TRBJ2-5; D unclear. The CDR3 consists of 12 residues. Germline V CDR1 and CDR2: SNHLY, FYNNEI. The germline V and J ends were trimmed by 11 bases and 1 base, with 11 bases remaining between them. This CDR3 is CAPHRFQETQYF. CDR3 bases: TGTGCCCCCCACCGCTTCCAAGAGACCCAGTACTTC.

The V and J genes are TRBV15 and TRBJ1-5; D might be TRBD1 (6 bases). Germline V gives CDR1 LNHNV, CDR2 YYDKDF (reference sequence). Trimming shortened V by 1 base and J by 2 bases, and 9 bases separated the two germline ends. The CDR3 length is 15 residues. Written as DNA, the CDR3 is TGTGCCACCAGCAGAGCCCCAGGGGGCAATCAGCCCCAGCATTTT. Residues: CATSRAPGGNQPQHF.

J is TRBJ1-5 and V is TRBV28; possible D gene TRBD1, 5 bases. Trimming stripped 6 bases from V and 11 bases from J, with 23 bases between. This CDR3 spans 15 amino acids. The germline V gene has CDR1 MDHEN and CDR2 SYDVKM. As DNA, the CDR3 is TGTGCCAGCAGCGCGGGAGGGTCGGGGGATTCGTCCCAGCATTTT. Its protein product is CASSAGGSGDSSQHF.

In this sample, this clone turned up once. V is TRBV12-5 and J is TRBJ1-2; weak D call: TRBD1 (6 bases). Trimming pared 3 bases from V and 2 bases from J, leaving 16 bases between. The CDR3 loop spans 16 amino acids. CDR1 and CDR2 from the germline V gene are LGHNT and FRNRAP. In nucleotides, the CDR3 is TGTGCTAGTGGTTTAGAGGGGGTAATATCGAACTATGGCTACACCTTC. Translation: CASGLEGVISNYGYTF.

The gene calls are TRBV6-1 and TRBJ2-5, with D hard to call. Trimming stripped 5 bases from V and 4 bases from J, with 14 bases between. Germline V CDR1 and CDR2: MNHNS, SASEGT. The CDR3 spans 14 residues. The CDR3 region has the DNA TGTGCCAGCAGTTTATACACTACCGGAGAGACCCAGTACTTC. Its translation is CASSLYTTGETQYF.

This chain links TRBV30 with TRBJ1-5; D might be TRBD1 (6 bases). The CDR3 has 14 residues. V was pared by 0 bases and J by 12 bases, with 18 bases between. Per germline, CDR1 GTSNPN and CDR2 SVGIG (reference sequence). This CDR3 is CAWSVQQGVNGQHF. CDR3 nucleotide sequence: TGTGCCTGGAGTGTACAACAGGGCGTAAATGGCCAGCATTTT. Together with reference TRBV30 and TRBJ1-5, the CDR3 gives the full variable domain: SQTIHQWPATLVQPVGSPLSLECTVEGTSNPNLYWYRQAAGRGLQLLFYSVGIGQISSEVPQNLSASRPQDRQFILSSKKLLLSDSGFYLCAWSVQQGVNGQHFGDGTRLSIL.

The J gene is TRBJ1-1, the V gene TRBV7-9, with D possibly matching TRBD1 (6 bases). Looked up from germline, CDR1 is SEHNR and CDR2 is FQNEAQ (reference sequence). V was cut by 7 bases and J by 4 bases, with 10 bases left in between. The CDR3 totals 12 residues. The CDR3 sequence: CASTGESTEAFF. For the CDR3, the DNA is TGTGCCAGCACAGGGGAATCCACTGAAGCTTTCTTT.

There are a few counts of this clone. V gene TRBV2 combines with J gene TRBJ1-1; D unclear. There are 13 residues in the CDR3. Germline CDR1 and CDR2: SNHLY and FYNNEI. Trimming pared 4 bases from V and 3 bases from J, leaving 9 bases between. CDR3 nucleotide sequence: TGTGCCAGCAGTGCTGGTCCCCACACTGAAGCTTTCTTT. Translated, it gives CASSAGPHTEAFF.

This sequence joins TRBV30 and TRBJ1-1; D gene ambiguous. The V and J ends lost 0 bases and 1 base respectively, with 18 bases between them. In germline, CDR1 is GTSNPN, CDR2 SVGIG (reference sequence). The CDR3 runs 17 residues. CDR3 in amino acids: CAWSVPPAFKPNTEAFF. The CDR3 DNA reads TGTGCCTGGAGTGTACCCCCAGCCTTTAAACCGAACACTGAAGCTTTCTTT. The full variable domain, completed using reference TRBV30 and TRBJ1-1, is SQTIHQWPATLVQPVGSPLSLECTVEGTSNPNLYWYRQAAGRGLQLLFYSVGIGQISSEVPQNLSASRPQDRQFILSSKKLLLSDSGFYLCAWSVPPAFKPNTEAFFGQGTRLTVV.

The chain carries TRBV10-1 and TRBJ2-6; tentatively, D is TRBD2 (5 bases). This CDR3 region has 15 residues. The V end lost 8 bases, the J end lost 0 bases, and 11 bases lay between the germline ends. Looked up from germline, CDR1 is WNHNN and CDR2 is SYGVQD (reference sequence). The DNA for the CDR3 is TGCGCCAGCTCCCCGGGGATCTCTGGGGCCAACGTCCTGACTTTC. It is translated as CASSPGISGANVLTF.

This clone came up a few times. The rearrangement uses TRBV5-5 and TRBJ2-7; D perhaps matches TRBD1 (6 bases). V was cut by 2 bases and J by 0 bases, with 12 bases left in between. Looked up from germline, CDR1 is SGHKS and CDR2 is YYEKEE (reference sequence). The CDR3 spans 15 residues. For the CDR3, the DNA is TGTGCCAGCAGCTTTTCGACAGGTTTCTCCTACGAGCAGTACTTC. It yields the protein CASSFSTGFSYEQYF.

This clone was picked up a small number of times. V and J are TRBV5-6 and TRBJ1-2, with TRBD1 as a possible D gene (5 bases). Germline V lookup: CDR1 SGHDT, CDR2 YYEEEE. CDR3 length: 16 amino acids. The V end lost 4 bases, the J end lost 9 bases, and 25 bases lay between the germline ends. DNA of the CDR3: TGTGCCAGCAGCCTCTCCACCGCAGGGACTATGATGCGCTACACCTTC. It specifies CASSLSTAGTMMRYTF.

V and J are TRBV7-2 and TRBJ1-5, with 8 positions matching TRBD1. The CDR3 is made up of 15 amino acids. In germline, CDR1 is SGHTA, CDR2 FQGNSA. Losses at the gene ends were 5 bases for V and 6 bases for J; bases not matched to a gene: 9. DNA for the CDR3: TGTGCCAGCAGCCCAGACAGGGGATTCGCTCAGCCCCAGCATTTT. Translation: CASSPDRGFAQPQHF.

This clone was observed a single time. This rearrangement joins TRBV6-5 to TRBJ1-1; D perhaps matches TRBD1 (5 bases). V was pared by 6 bases and J by 2 bases, with 16 bases between. Germline assignment: CDR1 MNHEY and CDR2 SVGAGI. The CDR3 has 15 amino acids. CDR3 residues: CASSFLVQGNTEAFF. In DNA form, the CDR3 reads TGTGCCAGCAGCTTCCTAGTGCAGGGTAACACTGAAGCTTTCTTT.

The CDR3 reads CASSSPTGMNTEAFF. The DNA of the CDR3 is TGTGCCAGCAGTTCGCCGACAGGGATGAACACTGAAGCTTTCTTT. The chain is built from TRBV6-5 and TRBJ1-1, with 7 nucleotides matching TRBD1. Looked up from germline, CDR1 is MNHEY and CDR2 is SVGAGI. The V gene end was trimmed by 4 bases and the J gene end by 0 bases; junction bases not matched to a gene: 5. There are 15 residues in the CDR3.